This is a list of T cell receptor beta chains from one sample in a study of T cells in Graves' hyperthyroidism and ophthalmopathy. In TCRdb, the multiplex PCR reads were re-called with MiXCR into one record per CDR3 protein. There are 600,000 to 650,000 distinct CDR3 sequences in the sample; around 16% occur only once, and 3.5% to 4% lies in the top ten. Sample: blood. Receptor source: a woman aged 25 to 39 with Graves' hyperthyroidism. CDR3s leave out the opening cysteine and the closing phenylalanine or tryptophan. Each record gives: J gene, V gene, CDR3 protein.

j_gene: TRBJ2-7
v_gene: TRBV28
CDR3aa: ASSSPGRPNYEQY

j_gene: TRBJ2-5
v_gene: TRBV5-1
CDR3aa: ASRGNQETQY

j_gene: TRBJ1-5
v_gene: TRBV19
CDR3aa: ASRERSPGNQPQH

j_gene: TRBJ1-5
v_gene: TRBV10-3
CDR3aa: AISESTLGGSQPQH

j_gene: TRBJ2-1
v_gene: TRBV12-3/TRBV12-4
CDR3aa: ASSRTGRYNEQF

j_gene: TRBJ2-1
v_gene: TRBV11-3
CDR3aa: ASSFGTSRDNEQF

j_gene: TRBJ1-5
v_gene: TRBV28
CDR3aa: AVRDRHQPQH

j_gene: TRBJ2-1
v_gene: TRBV24-1
CDR3aa: ATSDPTGLAGGGSYNEQF

j_gene: TRBJ1-4
v_gene: TRBV28
CDR3aa: ASRGRVNEKLF

j_gene: TRBJ2-6
v_gene: TRBV10-3
CDR3aa: AISPGLATSGANVLT

j_gene: TRBJ2-1
v_gene: TRBV25-1
CDR3aa: ASSEYSSHRGDLGQF

j_gene: TRBJ2-1
v_gene: TRBV27
CDR3aa: ASGFSGSSYNEQF

j_gene: TRBJ2-5
v_gene: TRBV7-9
CDR3aa: ASSPPDRGFVETQY

j_gene: TRBJ1-2
v_gene: TRBV6-2/TRBV6-3
CDR3aa: ASSYIGQGQGYT

j_gene: TRBJ1-1
v_gene: TRBV19
CDR3aa: ASRRVARYLNTEAF

j_gene: TRBJ1-1
v_gene: TRBV6-1
CDR3aa: ASSEDLTEAF

j_gene: TRBJ1-1
v_gene: TRBV7-6
CDR3aa: ASSPSAAPGDTEAF

j_gene: TRBJ2-5
v_gene: TRBV29-1
CDR3aa: SVEASGRVDAETQY

j_gene: TRBJ2-5
v_gene: TRBV5-1
CDR3aa: ASSWGLLRTSQETQY

j_gene: TRBJ2-1
v_gene: TRBV28
CDR3aa: ASSSLAGGGEQF

j_gene: TRBJ2-1
v_gene: TRBV19
CDR3aa: ASSSPGLRTFNNEQF

j_gene: TRBJ2-4
v_gene: TRBV4-1
CDR3aa: ASSQDGPVGDIQY

j_gene: TRBJ2-7
v_gene: TRBV7-8
CDR3aa: ASSPYRDRVYEQY